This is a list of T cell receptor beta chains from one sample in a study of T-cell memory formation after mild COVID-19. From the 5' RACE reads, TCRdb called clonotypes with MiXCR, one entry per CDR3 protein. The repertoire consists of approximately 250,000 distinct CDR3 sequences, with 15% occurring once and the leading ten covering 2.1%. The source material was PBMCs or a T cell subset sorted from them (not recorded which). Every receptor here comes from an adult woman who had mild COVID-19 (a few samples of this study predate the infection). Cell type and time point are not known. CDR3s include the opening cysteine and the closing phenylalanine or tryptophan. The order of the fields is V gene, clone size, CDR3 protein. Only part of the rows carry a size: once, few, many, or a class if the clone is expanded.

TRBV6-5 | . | CASSYSTGRGGEQYF
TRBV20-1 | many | CSARVGQKTQYF
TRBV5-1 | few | CASNPYVTGKTGELFF
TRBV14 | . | CASSQDAGSSYEQYF
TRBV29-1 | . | CSVERGYTEAFF
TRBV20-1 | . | CSARGTGGYEQYF
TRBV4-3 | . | CASSQPLHDRDQETQYF
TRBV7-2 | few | CASSSPPGNEQFF
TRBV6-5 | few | CASSPRDGRGETQYF
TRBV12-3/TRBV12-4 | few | CASRQAPNTGELFF
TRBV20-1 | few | CSAPKGRSSYNEQFF
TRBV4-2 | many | CASSPDRGHYEQYF
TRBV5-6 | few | CASSLGSSRQFF
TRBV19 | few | CASTGEALATPDYEQYF
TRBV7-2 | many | CASSVTPGTDSSQQFF
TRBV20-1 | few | CSATRRQGGNTDTQYF
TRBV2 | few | CASRKVREAEEYF
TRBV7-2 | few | CASSLASGRGEQFF
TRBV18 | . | CASSPPQSGSSTDTQYF
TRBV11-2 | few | CASSLDRVNSPLHF
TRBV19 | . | CASSIMVGGIAKNIQYF
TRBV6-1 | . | CASSERTSGNYEQFF
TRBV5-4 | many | CASSFKERTNTEAFF
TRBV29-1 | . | CSYRQGQNTGELFF
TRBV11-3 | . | CASSLPSEVQETQYF
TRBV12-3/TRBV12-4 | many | CASSRRRNQGTDTQYF
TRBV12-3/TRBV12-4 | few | CASSLVGIYSEAFF
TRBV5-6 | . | CASSHPLSYNEQFF
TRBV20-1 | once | CSAREGGWNTEAFF
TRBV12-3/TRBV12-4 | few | CASSLAWTGRNTEAFF
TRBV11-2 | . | CASSSDTRVTNEQFF
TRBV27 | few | CASSLGKSGMITDTQYF
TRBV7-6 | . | CASSLVASRSYNEQFF
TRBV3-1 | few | CASSQIQGWDGYTF
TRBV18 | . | CASSPLGQGTYEQYF
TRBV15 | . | CATSIAGWGNTEAFF
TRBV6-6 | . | CASRGTGLTDTQYF
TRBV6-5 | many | CASSYSLRQYNYGYTF
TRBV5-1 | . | CASSRGGEMGTEAFF
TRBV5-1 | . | CASSPQGVNNEQFF
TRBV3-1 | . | CASSLTWGTYEQYF
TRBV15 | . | CATSREVPDRELSTEAFF
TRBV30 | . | CAWSSTSSGVHEQFF
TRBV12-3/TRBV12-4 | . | CASSYVQVGYGYTF
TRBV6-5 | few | CASSSGQGRQQPQHF
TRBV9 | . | CASSPGQGVNSPLHF
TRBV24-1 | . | CATSSRGPTGELFF
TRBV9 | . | CASTEHPGTGRGYTF
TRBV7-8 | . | CASSGVTGPRNTIYF
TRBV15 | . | CATSRDRGGSNTEAFF
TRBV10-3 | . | CAIRDTGTGRDSPLHF